The clone carrying this TCR beta chain was observed a handful of times. This sample is drawn from a study of T-cell reconstitution after alpha-beta-depleted transplantation in children. Per germline, CDR1 DFQATT and CDR2 SNEGSKA (reference sequence). V lost 0 bases to trimming and J lost 3 bases; unmatched junction nucleotides: 8. The CDR3 runs 16 residues. A TCRbeta library incorporating unique molecular identifiers was prepared. TCRdb re-derived calls from the PCR reads in MiXCR, one entry per CDR3 protein. The sample contains some 550,000 distinct CDR3 sequences, approximately 20% of which appear only once.

The gene calls are TRBV20-1 and TRBJ1-5, with 7 bases identical to TRBD1. This receptor was taken from a human donor who donated a stem cell graft to a child with acute lymphoblastic leukemia. The input for sequencing was PBMCs from the stem cell graft donor, taken from the stem cell graft. The DNA for the CDR3 is TGCAGTGCTAGAGATCCCAAGACAGGGTTCAATCAGCCCCAGCATTTT. Translation: CSARDPKTGFNQPQHF.